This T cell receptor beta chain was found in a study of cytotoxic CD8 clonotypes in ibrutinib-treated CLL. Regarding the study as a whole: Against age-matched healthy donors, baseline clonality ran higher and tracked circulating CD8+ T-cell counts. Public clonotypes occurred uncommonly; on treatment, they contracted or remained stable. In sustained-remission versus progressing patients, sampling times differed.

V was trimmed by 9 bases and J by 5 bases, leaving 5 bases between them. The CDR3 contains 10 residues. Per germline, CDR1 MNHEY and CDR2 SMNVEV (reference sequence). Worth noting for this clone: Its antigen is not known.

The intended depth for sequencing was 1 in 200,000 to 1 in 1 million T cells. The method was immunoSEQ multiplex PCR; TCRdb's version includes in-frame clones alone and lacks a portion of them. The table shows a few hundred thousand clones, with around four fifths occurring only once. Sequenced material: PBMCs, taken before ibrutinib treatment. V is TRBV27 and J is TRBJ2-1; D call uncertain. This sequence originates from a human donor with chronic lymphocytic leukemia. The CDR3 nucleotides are TGTGCCAGTGGGGACAATGAGCAGTTCTTC. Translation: CASGDNEQFF.